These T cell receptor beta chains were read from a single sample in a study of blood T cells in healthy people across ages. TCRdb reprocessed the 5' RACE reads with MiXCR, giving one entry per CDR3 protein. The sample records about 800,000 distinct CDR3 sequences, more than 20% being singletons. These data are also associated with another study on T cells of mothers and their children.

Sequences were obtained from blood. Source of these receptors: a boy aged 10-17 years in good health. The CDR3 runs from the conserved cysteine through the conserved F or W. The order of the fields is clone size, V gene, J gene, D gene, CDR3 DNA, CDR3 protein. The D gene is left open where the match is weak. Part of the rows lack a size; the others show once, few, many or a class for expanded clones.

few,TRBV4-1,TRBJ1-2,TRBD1,TGCGCCAGCAGCCAAGAGTGGACAGGGACCTATGGCTACACCTTC,CASSQEWTGTYGYTF
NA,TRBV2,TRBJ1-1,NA,TGTGCCAGCAAGGAGGAGATGAACACTGAAGCTTTCTTT,CASKEEMNTEAFF
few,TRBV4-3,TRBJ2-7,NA,TGCGCCAGCAGCCCGGGACTGGAATCCTACGAGCAGTACTTC,CASSPGLESYEQYF
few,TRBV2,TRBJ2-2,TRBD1,TGTGCCAGCAGTGGGACAGGGAACTCAAACACCGGGGAGCTGTTTTTT,CASSGTGNSNTGELFF
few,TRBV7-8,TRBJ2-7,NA,TGTGCCAGCAGACTCACGAGCTCCTACGAGCAGTACTTC,CASRLTSSYEQYF
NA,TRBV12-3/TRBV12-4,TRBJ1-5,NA,TGTGCCAGCAGTCCCACTTGGAGCAATCAGCCCCAGCATTTT,CASSPTWSNQPQHF
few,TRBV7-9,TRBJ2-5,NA,TGTGCCAGCAACCCCGGGGAGTTAGAAGAGACCCAGTACTTC,CASNPGELEETQYF
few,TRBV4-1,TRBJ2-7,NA,TGCGCCAGCAGCCAAGGACAGGTGCCCCCCTACGAGCAGTACTTC,CASSQGQVPPYEQYF
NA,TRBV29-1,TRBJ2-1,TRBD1,TGCAGCGTTACAGGGGGGAGAGAGGATGAGCAGTTCTTC,CSVTGGREDEQFF
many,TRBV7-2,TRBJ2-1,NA,TGTGCCAGCAGCCAATACTACCCCAATGAGCAGTTCTTC,CASSQYYPNEQFF
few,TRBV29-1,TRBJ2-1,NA,TGCACGGGGTCAGGGGGGAATGAGCAGTTCTTC,CTGSGGNEQFF
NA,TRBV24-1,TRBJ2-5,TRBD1,TGTGCCACCAGTGATTTGCCGGACAGGGGAGAGACCCAGTACTTC,CATSDLPDRGETQYF
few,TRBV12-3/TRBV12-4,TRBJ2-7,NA,TGTGCCAGCAGTCCAACGGGGGTGGGCTCCTACGAGCAGTACTTC,CASSPTGVGSYEQYF
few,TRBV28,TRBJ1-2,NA,TGTGCCAGCAGGTACTTTGACGGGTGGGACCATGACTACACCTTC,CASRYFDGWDHDYTF
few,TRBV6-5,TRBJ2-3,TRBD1,TGTGCCAGCAGTTACCTTGGACAGGGGCAAGGTACGCAGTATTTT,CASSYLGQGQGTQYF
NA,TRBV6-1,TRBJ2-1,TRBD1,TGTGCCAGTGGGACAGGGGAGGAGGGCTACAATGAGCAGTTCTTC,CASGTGEEGYNEQFF
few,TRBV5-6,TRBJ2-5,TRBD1,TGTGCCAGCAGCCTACCGGGACAGGGAGGGGAGACCCAGTACTTC,CASSLPGQGGETQYF
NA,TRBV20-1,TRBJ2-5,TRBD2,TGCAGTGCTCTTCCGGGACTAGCGGGAGGTCGAGAGACCCAGTACTTC,CSALPGLAGGRETQYF
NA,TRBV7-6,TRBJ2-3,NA,TGTGCCAGCAGCTTATGGGAGCAGGGGGGGCATACGCAGTATTTT,CASSLWEQGGHTQYF
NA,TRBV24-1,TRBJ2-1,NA,TGTGCCACCAGTGATCCGACCTCAAGGTCGAATGAGCAGTTCTTC,CATSDPTSRSNEQFF
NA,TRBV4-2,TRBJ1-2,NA,TGTGCCAGCCGGGGTTTGGGGGATGGCTACACCTTC,CASRGLGDGYTF
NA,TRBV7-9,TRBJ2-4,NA,TGTGCCAGCAGCCCCAGGCCCAGGGACATTCAGTACTTC,CASSPRPRDIQYF